The rows below give T cell receptor beta chains drawn from one sample of a study of T cell repertoires in cytomegalovirus infection. Their cognate antigens are unknown. Using its own MiXCR run on the reads, TCRdb lists one record per CDR3 protein. The data contain about 500,000 distinct CDR3 sequences, roughly a third of them seen just once; the ten biggest clones take up about a sixth. The sample was cultured PBMCs, taken from culture after CMV antigen stimulation. All receptors derive from a human donor in good health (CMV status not recorded). Some clones in this sample may be carry-over from other donors' samples. Each CDR3 is given with its conserved first and last residue. A D gene is named only where the DNA matches it firmly. Clone size is not always given. Where it is, it says once, few, many or a class for expanded clones.

TRBJ2-1,many,NA,TRBV12-3/TRBV12-4,TGTGCCAGCAGTTTATTGGCTCGGTGGGACTCCTACAATGAGCAGTTCTTC,CASSLLARWDSYNEQFF
TRBJ2-2,many,NA,TRBV11-3,TGTGCCAGCAGCATGAACACCGGGGAGCTGTTTTTT,CASSMNTGELFF
TRBJ2-3,few,NA,TRBV7-6,TGTGCCAGCAGCCCCCGGAGGGCCCCCGATACGCAGTATTTT,CASSPRRAPDTQYF
TRBJ1-2,few,NA,TRBV7-2,TGTGCCAGCAGACCGAGTCTAGGAGATTATGGCTACACCTTC,CASRPSLGDYGYTF
TRBJ2-1,NA,TRBD2,TRBV7-3,TGTGCCAGCAGGCCTAAGGGGTGGGCGGGGGAAACGCAGTTCTTC,CASRPKGWAGETQFF
TRBJ2-7,NA,NA,TRBV20-1,TGCAGTGCTAGAGATGAAGGTCAGGGGAGCTCCTACGAGCAGTACTTC,CSARDEGQGSSYEQYF
TRBJ2-5,NA,TRBD1,TRBV7-8,TGTGCCAGCAGCCCATACCCGGACAGGGGGAGGGGTGAAGAGACCCAGTACTTC,CASSPYPDRGRGEETQYF
TRBJ2-3,many,NA,TRBV7-8,TGTGCCAGCTCCCTAGATAGCTCAGATACGCAGTATTTT,CASSLDSSDTQYF
TRBJ2-2,few,TRBD2,TRBV10-3,TGTGCCATCAGTGTACTAGCGGGGGGCACCGGGGAGCTGTTTTTT,CAISVLAGGTGELFF
TRBJ2-1,few,TRBD2,TRBV6-6,TGTGCCAGCAGTTACTGGGGACTAGCGGGAGGAGGGCCCTTAGTTGGCAATGAGCAGTTCTTC,CASSYWGLAGGGPLVGNEQFF
TRBJ1-1,NA,NA,TRBV12-5,TGTGCTAGTGGTTGGAACACTGAAGCTTTCTTT,CASGWNTEAFF
TRBJ2-4,few,NA,TRBV7-9,TGTGCCAGCAGCTTGGGACTGCTAAACATTCAGTACTTC,CASSLGLLNIQYF
TRBJ2-5,few,NA,TRBV25-1,TGTGCCAGCGGGGATCTAGGGGGAGAGACCCAGTACTTC,CASGDLGGETQYF
TRBJ2-7,few,NA,TRBV7-3,TGTGCCAGCAGCTCCCAGTCGGGGGCCTACGAGCAGTACTTC,CASSSQSGAYEQYF
TRBJ2-1,NA,NA,TRBV11-2,TGTGCCAGCAGCTTATCCCCAACGAGCTCCTACAATGAGCAGTTCTTC,CASSLSPTSSYNEQFF
TRBJ1-5,NA,NA,TRBV15,TGTGCCACCAGCTCCCGAGACCGATATCAGCCCCAGCATTTT,CATSSRDRYQPQHF
TRBJ2-3,few,NA,TRBV4-3,TGCGCCAGCAGCCAACGATCGGGGTCGGATACGCAGTATTTT,CASSQRSGSDTQYF
TRBJ2-1,NA,NA,TRBV12-3/TRBV12-4,TGTGCCAGCAGCCGACACACGCTAGTTGAGGTTCTCAATGAGCAGTTCTTC,CASSRHTLVEVLNEQFF
TRBJ2-1,NA,TRBD2,TRBV24-1,TGTGCCACCAGTGATGGGACTAGGACGGACAATGAGCAGTTCTTC,CATSDGTRTDNEQFF
TRBJ2-1,few,TRBD2,TRBV20-1,TGCAGTGCTAGAGACAGACGGGGGAGGGCCATCAATGAGCAGTTCTTC,CSARDRRGRAINEQFF
TRBJ2-3,NA,NA,TRBV27,TGTGCCAGCAGTTCCGGGTCCCAAAATCTAAGCACAGATACGCAGTATTTT,CASSSGSQNLSTDTQYF
TRBJ1-2,NA,NA,TRBV19,TGTGCCATTGTGGACAGTAATGACTATGGCTACACCTTC,CAIVDSNDYGYTF
TRBJ2-2,NA,NA,TRBV7-2,TGTGCCAGCAGCTTAATCCCTGAGAACACCGGGGAGCTGTTTTTT,CASSLIPENTGELFF
TRBJ2-7,NA,TRBD2,TRBV28,TGTGCCAGCAGTTTCCCCCTAGCGGGAGTCAACGAGCAGTACTTC,CASSFPLAGVNEQYF